The subject of this entry is one TCR beta chain. Authors' analysis steps: Estimated nucleated cell counts came from reference gene primer amplification. The protocol was immunoSEQ multiplex PCR, while the TCRdb copy is restricted to in-frame clones and leaves out a portion. Clone size and V and J calls were adopted from that table, with D and trimming inferred from the DNA. Of about 200,000 clones listed, about nine tenths were seen once; the top ten hold about 4.8%. The data are from a study of blood T cell repertoires in COVID-19. Study-wide background: Donors in the United States, Italy and Spain gave samples during acute or convalescent COVID-19. In each case, the material was cDNA or gDNA derived from T cells, B-cell-depleted T cells, or PBMCs.

V gave up 4 bases and J gave up 9 bases, with 10 bases separating them. This CDR3 contains 12 residues. The TCR sequence derives from a man in his fifties with acute or convalescent COVID-19. The chain links TRBV12-3 or TRBV12-4 to TRBJ2-1; D unresolved. The specimen was peripheral blood. CDR3 in amino acids: CASSSEHFEQFF. The CDR3 DNA reads as TGTGCCAGCAGTTCCGAGCATTTTGAGCAGTTCTTC.